This T cell receptor beta chain is from a study of T cell changes during pregnancy in multiple sclerosis. Assay used: immunoSEQ multiplex PCR; TCRdb lists only in-frame clones, some missing. The sample includes roughly 93,000 clones, approximately 90% of them seen just once. Losses at the gene ends were 4 bases for V and 4 bases for J; bases not matched to a gene: 8. Germline V lookup: CDR1 MGHRA, CDR2 YSYEKL. This CDR3 contains 17 residues. The source was peripheral blood, collected before pregnancy. This clonotype was sampled from a female donor with multiple sclerosis, enrolled in a pregnancy study. The rearrangement uses TRBV4-1 and TRBJ1-4; 11 bases are shared with TRBD1. CDR3 nucleotides: TGCGCCAGCAGCCCCAACGGACAGGGGGCAGGTAATGAAAAACTGTTTTTT. Residues: CASSPNGQGAGNEKLFF.